This record covers a single TCR beta chain. Antigen unknown. Repertoires were generated with immunoSEQ multiplex PCR, while TCRdb's copy carries only in-frame clones and drops some. This table holds roughly 90,000 clones, around 89% found once. Trimming pared 4 bases from V and 1 base from J, leaving 10 bases between. Germline V gene lookup returns CDR1 LGHNA and CDR2 YNFKEQ. This CDR3 contains 14 residues. The sample comes from a study of PD-L1 blockade in urothelial cancer. Across the whole study: Men with urothelial cancer arising in the bladder made up about 90% of the roughly 29 patients. Once treatment had started, blood was analyzed at 3 weeks (second dose) and again at 6 weeks.

Study-level findings and limits: Greater 3-week expansion of tumor-associated blood clones was recorded for durable-benefit patients.

Indicated time point: pretreatment peripheral blood. This TCR was recovered from a woman older than 75 with urothelial cancer. The sequences come from PBMCs, collected around atezolizumab (anti-PD-L1) treatment. This chain joins TRBV4-2 and TRBJ2-5; no definite D call. DNA for the CDR3: TGTGCCAGCAGCCCAGTGTATGGCCAAGAGACCCAGTACTTC. Its protein is CASSPVYGQETQYF.